The following is a T cell receptor (beta chain) sequence with its context. Its matching antigen is unknown. Germline V CDR1 and CDR2: SGHTA, FQGTGA. V dropped 5 bases and J dropped 4 bases, with 10 bases sitting between them. This CDR3 comprises 13 residues. This specimen comes from a study of radiotherapy plus CTLA-4 blockade in lung cancer. Broader study findings: Researchers report tumor-derived TCR clones expanding in blood after radiotherapy plus ipilimumab.

Here immunoSEQ multiplex PCR was the method, and the copy in TCRdb shows in-frame clones only, minus some. The table includes around 70,000 clones, approximately 83% detected once. The sequences come from peripheral blood, collected from a patient treated with radiotherapy plus ipilimumab. The chain links TRBV7-3 to TRBJ2-3; D uncertain. This receptor was identified in a human donor with non-small cell lung cancer who had a partial response to radiotherapy plus ipilimumab. CDR3 bases: TGTGCCAGCAGCAACGGGTCGCCAGATACGCAGTATTTT. It specifies CASSNGSPDTQYF.